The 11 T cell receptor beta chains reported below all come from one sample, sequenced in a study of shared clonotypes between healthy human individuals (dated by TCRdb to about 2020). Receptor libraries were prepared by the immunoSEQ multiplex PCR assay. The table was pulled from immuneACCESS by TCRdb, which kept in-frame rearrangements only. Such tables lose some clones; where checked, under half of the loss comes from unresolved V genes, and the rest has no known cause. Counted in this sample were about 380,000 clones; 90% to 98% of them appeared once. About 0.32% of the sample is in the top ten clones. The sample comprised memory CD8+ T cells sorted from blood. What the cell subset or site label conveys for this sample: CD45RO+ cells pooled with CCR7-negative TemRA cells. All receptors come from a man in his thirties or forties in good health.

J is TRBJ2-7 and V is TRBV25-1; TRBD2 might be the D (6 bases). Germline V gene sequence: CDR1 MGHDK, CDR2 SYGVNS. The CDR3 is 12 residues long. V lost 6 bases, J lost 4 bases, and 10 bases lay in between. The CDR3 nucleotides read TGTGCCAGCAGCCGGGAGACATACGAGCAGTACTTC. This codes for CASSRETYEQYF.

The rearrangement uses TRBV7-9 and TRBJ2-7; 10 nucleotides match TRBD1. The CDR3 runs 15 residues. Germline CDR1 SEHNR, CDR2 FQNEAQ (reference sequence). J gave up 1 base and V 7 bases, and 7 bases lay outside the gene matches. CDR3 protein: CASTLEGQGSYEQYF. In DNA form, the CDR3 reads TGTGCCAGCACCCTTGAGGGACAGGGGTCCTACGAGCAGTACTTC.

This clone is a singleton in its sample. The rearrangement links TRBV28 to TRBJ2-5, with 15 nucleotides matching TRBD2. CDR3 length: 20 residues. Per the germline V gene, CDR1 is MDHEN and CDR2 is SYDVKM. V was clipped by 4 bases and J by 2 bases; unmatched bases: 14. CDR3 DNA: TGTGCCAGCAGTTGGGGTGAACCCGGGACTAGCGGGAGGCGACAAGAGACCCAGTACTTC. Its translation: CASSWGEPGTSGRRQETQYF.

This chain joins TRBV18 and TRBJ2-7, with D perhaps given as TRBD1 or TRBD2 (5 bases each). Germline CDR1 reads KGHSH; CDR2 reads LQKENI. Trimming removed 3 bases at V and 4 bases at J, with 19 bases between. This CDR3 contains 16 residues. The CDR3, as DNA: TGTGCCAGCTCACCTCAGGGTCCGGGACGGATTTACGAGCAGTACTTC. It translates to CASSPQGPGRIYEQYF.

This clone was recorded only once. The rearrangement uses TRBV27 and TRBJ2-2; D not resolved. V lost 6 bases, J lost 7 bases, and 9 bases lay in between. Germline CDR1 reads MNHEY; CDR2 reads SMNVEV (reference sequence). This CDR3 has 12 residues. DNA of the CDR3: TGTGCCAGCAGCCCGCCCGGCGGGGAGCTGTTTTTT. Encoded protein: CASSPPGGELFF.

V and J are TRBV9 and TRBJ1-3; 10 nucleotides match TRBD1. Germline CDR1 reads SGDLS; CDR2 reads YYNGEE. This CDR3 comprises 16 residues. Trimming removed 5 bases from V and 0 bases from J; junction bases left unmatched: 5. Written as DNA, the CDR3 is TGTGCCAGCAGTTGGGACAGGGGAAGCTCTGGAAACACCATATATTTT. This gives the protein CASSWDRGSSGNTIYF.

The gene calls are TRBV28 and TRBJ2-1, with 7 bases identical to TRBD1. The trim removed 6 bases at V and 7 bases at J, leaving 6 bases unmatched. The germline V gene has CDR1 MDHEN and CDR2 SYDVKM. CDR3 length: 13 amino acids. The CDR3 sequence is CASRPTGANEQFF. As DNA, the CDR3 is TGTGCCAGCAGGCCCACAGGGGCGAATGAGCAGTTCTTC. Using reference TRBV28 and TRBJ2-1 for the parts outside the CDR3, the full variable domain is DVKVTQSSRYLVKRTGEKVFLECVQDMDHENMFWYRQDPGLGLRLIYFSYDVKMKEKGDIPEGYSVSREKKERFSLILESASTNQTSMYLCASRPTGANEQFFGPGTRLTVL.

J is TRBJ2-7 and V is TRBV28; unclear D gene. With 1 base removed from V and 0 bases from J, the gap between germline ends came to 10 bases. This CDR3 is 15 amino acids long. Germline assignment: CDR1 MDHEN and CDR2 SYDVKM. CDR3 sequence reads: CASSLFRQISYEQYF. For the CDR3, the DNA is TGTGCCAGCAGTTTATTCCGGCAAATCTCCTACGAGCAGTACTTC.

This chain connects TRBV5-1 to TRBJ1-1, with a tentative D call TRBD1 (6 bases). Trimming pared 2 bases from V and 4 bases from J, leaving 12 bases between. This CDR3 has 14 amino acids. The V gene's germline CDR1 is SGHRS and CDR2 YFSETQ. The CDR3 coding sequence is TGCGCCAGCAGCTTAAGACAGGCGTCCACTGAAGCTTTCTTT. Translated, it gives CASSLRQASTEAFF.

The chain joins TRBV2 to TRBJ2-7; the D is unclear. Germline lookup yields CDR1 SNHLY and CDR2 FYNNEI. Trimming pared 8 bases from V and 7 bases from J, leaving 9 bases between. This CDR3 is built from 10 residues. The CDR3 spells CASLGYEQYF. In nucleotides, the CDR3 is TGTGCCAGCTTGGGGTATGAGCAGTACTTC.

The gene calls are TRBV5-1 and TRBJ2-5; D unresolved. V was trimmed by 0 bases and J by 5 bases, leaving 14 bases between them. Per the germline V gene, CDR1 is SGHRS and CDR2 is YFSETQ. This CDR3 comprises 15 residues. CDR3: CASSLVARREETQYF. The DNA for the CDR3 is TGCGCCAGCAGCTTGGTGGCCAGGAGAGAGGAGACCCAGTACTTC.